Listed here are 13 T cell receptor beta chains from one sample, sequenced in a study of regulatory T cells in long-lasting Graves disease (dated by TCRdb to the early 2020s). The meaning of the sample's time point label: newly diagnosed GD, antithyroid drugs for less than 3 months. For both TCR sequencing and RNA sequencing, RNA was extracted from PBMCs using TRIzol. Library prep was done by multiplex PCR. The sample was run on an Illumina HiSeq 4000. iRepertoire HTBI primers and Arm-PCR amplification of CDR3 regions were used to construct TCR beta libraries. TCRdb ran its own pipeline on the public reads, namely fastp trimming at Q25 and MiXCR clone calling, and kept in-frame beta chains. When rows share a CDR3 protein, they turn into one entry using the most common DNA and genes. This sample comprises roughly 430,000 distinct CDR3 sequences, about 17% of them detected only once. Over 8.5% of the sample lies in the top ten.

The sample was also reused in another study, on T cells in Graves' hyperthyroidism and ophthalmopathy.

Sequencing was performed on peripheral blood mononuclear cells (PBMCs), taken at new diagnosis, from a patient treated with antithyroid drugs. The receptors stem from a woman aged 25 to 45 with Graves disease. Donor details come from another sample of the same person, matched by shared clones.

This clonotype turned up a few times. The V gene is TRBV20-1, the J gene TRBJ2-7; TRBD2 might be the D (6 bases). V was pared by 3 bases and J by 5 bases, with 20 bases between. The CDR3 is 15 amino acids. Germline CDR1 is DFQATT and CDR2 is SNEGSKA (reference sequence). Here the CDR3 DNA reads TGCAGTGCTAGCCCCGACACGGGAGCAGACGACGAGCAGTACTTC. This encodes CSASPDTGADDEQYF.

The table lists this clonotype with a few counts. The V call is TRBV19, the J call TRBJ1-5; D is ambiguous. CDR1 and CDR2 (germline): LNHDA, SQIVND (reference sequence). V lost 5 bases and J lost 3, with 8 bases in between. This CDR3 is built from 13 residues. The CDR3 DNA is TGTGCCAGTAGTCCCTCCCTCAATCAGCCCCAGCATTTT. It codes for CASSPSLNQPQHF.

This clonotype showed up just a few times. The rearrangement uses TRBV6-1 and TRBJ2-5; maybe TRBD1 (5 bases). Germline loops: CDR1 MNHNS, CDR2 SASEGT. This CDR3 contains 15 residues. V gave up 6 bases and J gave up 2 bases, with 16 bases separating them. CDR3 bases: TGTGCCAGCAGCCCAACACAAGGGGTACAAGAGACCCAGTACTTC. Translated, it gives CASSPTQGVQETQYF.

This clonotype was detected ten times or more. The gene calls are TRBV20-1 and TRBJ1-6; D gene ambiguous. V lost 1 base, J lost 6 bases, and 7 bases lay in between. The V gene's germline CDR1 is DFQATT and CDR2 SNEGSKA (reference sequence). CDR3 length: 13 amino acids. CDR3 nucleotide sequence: TGCAGTGCTAGAGTGCCTTTTAATTCACCCCTCCACTTT. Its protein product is CSARVPFNSPLHF.

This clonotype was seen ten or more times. The CDR3 spells CASSLPSEAFF. The CDR3 nucleotides read TGTGCCAGCAGCCTACCATCTGAAGCTTTCTTT. The J gene is TRBJ1-1, the V gene TRBV28; no clear D gene. V lost 6 bases, J lost 6 bases, and 8 bases lay in between. The CDR3 length is 11 residues. Germline CDR1 is MDHEN and CDR2 is SYDVKM.

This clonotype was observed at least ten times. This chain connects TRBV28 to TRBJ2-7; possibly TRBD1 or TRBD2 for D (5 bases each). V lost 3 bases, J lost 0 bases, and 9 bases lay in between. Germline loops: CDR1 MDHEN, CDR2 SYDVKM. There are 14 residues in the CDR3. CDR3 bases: TGTGCCAGCAGTTTCATCGGGGCCTCCTACGAGCAGTACTTC. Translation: CASSFIGASYEQYF.

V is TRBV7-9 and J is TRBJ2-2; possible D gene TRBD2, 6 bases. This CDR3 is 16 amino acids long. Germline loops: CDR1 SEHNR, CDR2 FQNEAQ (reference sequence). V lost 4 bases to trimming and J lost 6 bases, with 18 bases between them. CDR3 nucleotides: TGTGCCAGCAGCTCGCTGGGACTTCCATCGGCCGGGGAGCTGTTTTTT. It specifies CASSSLGLPSAGELFF.

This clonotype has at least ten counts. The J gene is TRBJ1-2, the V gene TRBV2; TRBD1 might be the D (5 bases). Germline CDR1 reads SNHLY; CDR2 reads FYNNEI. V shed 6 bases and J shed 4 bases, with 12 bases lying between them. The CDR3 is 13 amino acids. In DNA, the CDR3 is TGTGCCAGCAGAGGGGCCCAGGGCTATGGCTACACCTTC. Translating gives CASRGAQGYGYTF.

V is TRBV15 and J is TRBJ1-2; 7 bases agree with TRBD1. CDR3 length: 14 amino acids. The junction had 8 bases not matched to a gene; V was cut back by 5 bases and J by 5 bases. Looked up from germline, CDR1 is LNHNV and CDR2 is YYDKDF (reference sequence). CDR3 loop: CATSSGGGGYGYTF. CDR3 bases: TGTGCCACCAGCTCCGGAGGGGGCGGATATGGCTACACCTTC.

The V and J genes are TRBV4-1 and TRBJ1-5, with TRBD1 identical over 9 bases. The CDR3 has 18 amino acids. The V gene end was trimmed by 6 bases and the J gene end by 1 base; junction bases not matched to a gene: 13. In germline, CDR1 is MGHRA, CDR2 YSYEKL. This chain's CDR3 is CASSRRQGGEVSNQPQHF. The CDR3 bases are TGCGCCAGCAGTCGGAGACAGGGGGGAGAAGTAAGCAATCAGCCCCAGCATTTT.

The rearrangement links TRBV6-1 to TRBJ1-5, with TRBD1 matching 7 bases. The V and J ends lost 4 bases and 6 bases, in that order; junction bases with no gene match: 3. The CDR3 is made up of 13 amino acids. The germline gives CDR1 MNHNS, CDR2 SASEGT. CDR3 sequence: CASSVYRGQPQHF. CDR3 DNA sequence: TGTGCCAGCAGTGTATACAGGGGTCAGCCCCAGCATTTT.

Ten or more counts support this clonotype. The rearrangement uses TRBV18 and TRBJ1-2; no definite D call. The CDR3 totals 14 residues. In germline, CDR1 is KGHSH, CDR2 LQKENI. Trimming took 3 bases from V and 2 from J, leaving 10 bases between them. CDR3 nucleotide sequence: TGTGCCAGCTCACCGGGCAGCTTGAACTATGGCTACACCTTC. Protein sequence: CASSPGSLNYGYTF.

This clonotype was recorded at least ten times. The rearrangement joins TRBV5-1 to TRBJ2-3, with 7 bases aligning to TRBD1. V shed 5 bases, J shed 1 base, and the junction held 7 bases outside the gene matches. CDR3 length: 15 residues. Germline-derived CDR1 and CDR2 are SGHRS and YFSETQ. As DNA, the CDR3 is TGCGCCAGCAGTTCCGACAGGGTTGGCACAGATACGCAGTATTTT. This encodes CASSSDRVGTDTQYF.